A selection of T cell receptor beta chains follows, all from one sample in a study of cytomegalovirus exposure and HLA in healthy donors. TCRdb's copy holds only in-frame clones and misses some; the assay was immunoSEQ multiplex PCR. Among about 98,000 clones listed, more than 75% were seen once. Specimen: PBMCs. Receptors originate from a young man in good health and CMV-seropositive. Each CDR3 is given with its conserved first and last residue. D genes are given only for firm matches. Only some rows state a clone size, as once, few, many or a class for expanded clones.

>.|TRBJ2-1|.|TRBV9
TGTGCCAGCAGCGTAGTTGGAGCCGCCGAGCAGTTCTTC
CASSVVGAAEQFF
>.|TRBJ1-3|TRBD1|TRBV7-9
TGTGCCAGCAGCTTAGCAGGGGGCGGTGGAAACACCATATATTTT
CASSLAGGGGNTIYF
>.|TRBJ2-7|.|TRBV27
TGTGCCAGCAGTGATCAGATAGGTTCGGGATACTACGAGCAGTACTTC
CASSDQIGSGYYEQYF
>.|TRBJ2-2|TRBD1|TRBV27
TGTGCCAGCAGTTGGGGACAGGGAGGCGGGGAGCTGTTTTTT
CASSWGQGGGELFF
>.|TRBJ1-5|TRBD1|TRBV10-3
TGTGCCATCAGTGGCGACAGGGCGGTTCAGCCCCAGCATTTT
CAISGDRAVQPQHF
>.|TRBJ2-1|TRBD2|TRBV28
TGTGCCAGCAGCCAGGCCACTAGCGTCTTAGGGACGATTCAGTTCTTC
CASSQATSVLGTIQFF
>.|TRBJ2-7|.|TRBV9
TGTGCCAGCAGCGTAGGTTCCCTCTCCTACGAGCAGTACTTC
CASSVGSLSYEQYF
>once|TRBJ2-7|TRBD1|TRBV5-5
TGTGCCAGCAGCCCCCCCGGGACAGGGTCCTACGAGCAGTACTTC
CASSPPGTGSYEQYF
>.|TRBJ2-7|TRBD2|TRBV4-3
TGCGCCAGCAGCCAAGATAGCGGGGGAAACTCCTACGAGCAGTACTTC
CASSQDSGGNSYEQYF
>.|TRBJ1-1|.|TRBV6-4
TGTGCCAGCAGTGAATCCGCACAGGGTTACACTGAAGCTTTCTTT
CASSESAQGYTEAFF
>.|TRBJ2-7|TRBD1|TRBV7-2
TGTGCCAGCAGCCCCCACGACAGGGGCGGCGAGCAGTACTTC
CASSPHDRGGEQYF
>.|TRBJ2-1|.|TRBV10-3
TGTGCCATCAGTGGATTGGAGGTTAATGAGCAGTTCTTC
CAISGLEVNEQFF
>.|TRBJ2-7|TRBD1|TRBV29-1
TGCAGCGTTGAAATCGGACAGGGGGTCAACGAGCAGTACTTC
CSVEIGQGVNEQYF
>.|TRBJ1-2|.|TRBV7-2
TGTGCCAGCAGCTTAGGGCAGAACTATGGCTACACCTTC
CASSLGQNYGYTF
>.|TRBJ2-1|TRBD1|TRBV10-1
TGCGCCAGCAGCGAGGACAGGGCCCTTTCCTACAATGAGCAGTTCTTC
CASSEDRALSYNEQFF
>.|TRBJ1-2|.|TRBV4-2
TGTGCCAGCAGCCAGGGGGCGATTGGCTACACCTTC
CASSQGAIGYTF
>.|TRBJ1-2|.|TRBV9
TGTGCCAGCAGCGCGCAGGGCGGCTACACCTTC
CASSAQGGYTF
>few|TRBJ1-6|TRBD1|TRBV2
TGTGCCAGCAGTGAGACGACAGGGGGGGGTTCACCCCTCCACTTT
CASSETTGGGSPLHF
>.|TRBJ2-1|.|TRBV5-8
TGTGCCAGCAGCTTTTCTCCCGGGAACGGGCTTGAGCAGTTCTTC
CASSFSPGNGLEQFF
>.|TRBJ1-1|.|TRBV21-1
TGTGCCAGCAGCAGGGGGGTCGGGTTCTTT
CASSRGVGFF
>.|TRBJ2-2|.|TRBV28
TGTGCCAGCAGTTTACTTGGGAGCAGGCTGTTTTTT
CASSLLGSRLFF
>.|TRBJ1-5|TRBD1|TRBV11-2
TGTGCCAGCAGCTCTGGACAGGGCAAGGATCAGCCCCAGCATTTT
CASSSGQGKDQPQHF
>.|TRBJ2-1|TRBD2|TRBV7-9
TGTGCCAGCAGCTATAGCGGGAGCTCCTACAATGAGCAGTTCTTC
CASSYSGSSYNEQFF
>.|TRBJ1-1|TRBD1|TRBV6-5
TGTGCCAGCAGTGCGGGACAGCTAAACACTGAAGCTTTCTTT
CASSAGQLNTEAFF
>.|TRBJ1-4|.|TRBV27
TGTGCCAGCAGTTTATCCCCCCTGGGGGGTGAAAAACTGTTTTTT
CASSLSPLGGEKLFF
>.|TRBJ1-1|TRBD1|TRBV28
TGTGCCAGCAACCGGCAGGGGGCTTACGGGAACACTGAAGCTTTCTTT
CASNRQGAYGNTEAFF
>.|TRBJ2-2|TRBD1|TRBV7-9
TGTGCCAGCAGCCCACCGACAGGGGGGACCGGGGAGCTGTTTTTT
CASSPPTGGTGELFF
>.|TRBJ1-2|.|TRBV4-3
TGCGCCAGCAGCCAAGATTTCGAGGCTAGAGATGGCTACACCTTC
CASSQDFEARDGYTF
>.|TRBJ2-7|TRBD1|TRBV28
TGTGCCAGCAGGACCGGACAGGGTCACTTGGCCGAGCAGTACTTC
CASRTGQGHLAEQYF
>.|TRBJ1-5|TRBD1|TRBV19
TGTGCCAGTAGTATGGCCGGACAGGGACGGGGGGTGAGCAATCAGCCCCAGCATTTT
CASSMAGQGRGVSNQPQHF
>.|TRBJ2-5|.|TRBV28
TGTGCCAGCAGTTTATTGCAGGGCCAAGAGACCCAGTACTTC
CASSLLQGQETQYF
>few|TRBJ2-7|.|TRBV9
TGTGCCAGCAGCCTAGCGCCCGCGGGGTCCGCCTCCTACGAGCAGTACTTC
CASSLAPAGSASYEQYF
>.|TRBJ2-3|.|TRBV7-6
TGTGCCAGCAGCTTAGCGGCAGGGGATACAGATACGCAGTATTTT
CASSLAAGDTDTQYF
>.|TRBJ2-5|TRBD2|TRBV5-4
TGTGCCAGCAGCAAGGGACTAGTGGGGACCCAGTACTTC
CASSKGLVGTQYF
>.|TRBJ1-1|TRBD1|TRBV9
TGTGCCAGCAGCGCTAGGGGACCCGGGACAGGGTACACTGAAGCTTTCTTT
CASSARGPGTGYTEAFF
>.|TRBJ2-5|.|TRBV7-2
TGTGCCAGCAGCTTACGGGTCCAAGAGACCCAGTACTTC
CASSLRVQETQYF
>.|TRBJ2-2|TRBD1|TRBV4-3
TGCGCCAGCAGCCAAGTTGGCAGGGGGACCACCGGGGAGCTGTTTTTT
CASSQVGRGTTGELFF
>.|TRBJ2-1|TRBD2|TRBV9
TGTGCCAGCAGCGTAGCTGGCGGGAGTTCCTCCTACAATGAGCAGTTCTTC
CASSVAGGSSSYNEQFF
>once|TRBJ2-5|.|TRBV29-1
TGCAGCGTTGAAGATTTGGCAGTTCAAGAGACCCAGTACTTC
CSVEDLAVQETQYF
>.|TRBJ2-7|TRBD2|TRBV11-2
TGTGCCAGCAGCTCCGTAGCGGGAGGGCCATTATACGAGCAGTACTTC
CASSSVAGGPLYEQYF
>.|TRBJ2-1|.|TRBV18
TGTGCCAGCTCACGTCAGGGTAATGAGCAGTTCTTC
CASSRQGNEQFF
>.|TRBJ2-7|.|TRBV15
TGTGCCACCAGCAGGCAAATACAGGGAACCTACGAGCAGTACTTC
CATSRQIQGTYEQYF
>.|TRBJ1-5|.|TRBV19
TGTGCCAGTAGTCTAATACAGGTTGGCAATCAGCCCCAGCATTTT
CASSLIQVGNQPQHF
>.|TRBJ2-3|.|TRBV5-1
TGCGCCAGCAGCTTCTCGCAGGGGTGGGAGGGCATCCCAGATACGCAGTATTTT
CASSFSQGWEGIPDTQYF
>.|TRBJ2-7|TRBD1|TRBV7-2
TGTGCCAGCAGCTCTCGGACAGGGGGGATCGAGCAGTACTTC
CASSSRTGGIEQYF
>.|TRBJ2-7|.|TRBV7-8
TGTGCCAGCATCGATCCTAACTACGAGCAGTACTTC
CASIDPNYEQYF
>.|TRBJ2-7|TRBD1|TRBV5-1
TGCGCCAGCAGCCCGGGGGACAGGGCTGACGAGCAGTACTTC
CASSPGDRADEQYF
>.|TRBJ2-7|.|TRBV28
TGTGCCAGCAGCCTCCAGGGCAGGGGTCGGTACGAGCAGTACTTC
CASSLQGRGRYEQYF
>.|TRBJ2-7|.|TRBV10-3
TGTGCCACGGCGGATGCTGGGGGCTTCAACGAGCAGTACTTC
CATADAGGFNEQYF
>.|TRBJ2-7|.|TRBV4-3
TGCGCCAGCAGCCAAGATCTTCAGGGCTCATCCTACGAGCAGTACTTC
CASSQDLQGSSYEQYF
>once|TRBJ2-5|TRBD1|TRBV28
TGTGCCAGCAGTGCCACACAGGGGGCGCGGGAGACCCAGTACTTC
CASSATQGARETQYF
>.|TRBJ2-7|.|TRBV10-3
TGTGCCATCAGAGAAAAACAGGAATCCTACGAGCAGTACTTC
CAIREKQESYEQYF
>.|TRBJ2-7|TRBD1|TRBV4-1
TGCGCCAGCAGCCGCAACCGGGACAGGGACTACGAGCAGTACTTC
CASSRNRDRDYEQYF
>.|TRBJ1-5|.|TRBV10-3
TGTGCCATCAGTGAGTCAGGGTCAGGGGTTGGTCAGCCCCAGCATTTT
CAISESGSGVGQPQHF
>once|TRBJ2-7|TRBD1|TRBV9
TGTGCCAGCAGAAGGGGACAGGGGGGTATCGACGAGCAGTACTTC
CASRRGQGGIDEQYF
>.|TRBJ2-2|TRBD2|TRBV4-3
TGCGCCAGCAGCCCTCATCTAGCGGGATACACCGGGGAGCTGTTTTTT
CASSPHLAGYTGELFF
>.|TRBJ1-2|TRBD1|TRBV29-1
TGCAGCGTCAATGACCCCAGGACAGGGCTCATAAACTATGGCTACACCTTC
CSVNDPRTGLINYGYTF
>.|TRBJ2-1|.|TRBV18
TGTGCCAGCTCACCGGCACGGGACTGGCAGTTCTTC
CASSPARDWQFF